These T cell receptor beta chains were read from a single sample in a study of blood T cell repertoires in COVID-19. Sequenced by immunoSEQ multiplex PCR; TCRdb stores in-frame clones only, minus some. Seen here are some 240,000 clones, more than 75% observed once, and the top ten hold about 3.3%. The sequencing input was PBMCs or T cells enriched from blood (not recorded which). These receptors were taken from a woman in her thirties or forties with acute COVID-19. Each CDR3 is given with its conserved first and last residue. The D gene is left open where the match is weak. Clone size is stated in some rows and not others, as once, few, many or a class when expanded.

TRBV7-7	TRBJ2-1	NA	NA	TGTGCTAGCAGCTTAGCGACAGACAATGAGCAGTTCTTC	CASSLATDNEQFF
TRBV11-3	TRBJ2-3	NA	NA	TGTGCCAGCAGCTTACTGGGGAGCAGCACAGATACGCAGTATTTT	CASSLLGSSTDTQYF
TRBV2	TRBJ2-1	NA	TRBD2	TGTGCCAGCTCCGGCGGTACTAGCGGGAATAACAATGAGCAGTTCTTC	CASSGGTSGNNNEQFF
TRBV19	TRBJ1-5	NA	NA	TGTGCCAGTAGTAGGGGGCGCAATCAGCCCCAGCATTTT	CASSRGRNQPQHF
TRBV6-1	TRBJ1-2	NA	NA	TGTGCCAGCAGTGAAGCGCCGGAGGGACGGTATGGCTACACCTTC	CASSEAPEGRYGYTF
TRBV6-1	TRBJ2-5	NA	NA	TGTGCCAGCAGTGCCAGGCCCCGGGGGACCCAAGAGACCCAGTACTTC	CASSARPRGTQETQYF
TRBV19	TRBJ2-7	NA	NA	TGTGCCAGTAGTGCCGAGACAGGAGAAACCTACGAGCAGTACTTC	CASSAETGETYEQYF
TRBV5-1	TRBJ1-1	NA	TRBD1	TGCGCCAGCAGCCCAGCGACAGGGGGTTTTGACACTGAAGCTTTCTTT	CASSPATGGFDTEAFF
TRBV15	TRBJ1-1	NA	TRBD1	TGTGCCACCAGCAGGAAGGGCCAGGGGGGCACTGAAGCTTTCTTT	CATSRKGQGGTEAFF
TRBV9	TRBJ1-2	NA	NA	TGTGCCAGCAGCGCGACAGCTAACTATGGCTACACCTTC	CASSATANYGYTF
TRBV5-6	TRBJ2-7	NA	NA	TGTGCCAGCAGCCCGTTACGGGACACCCTCTCCTACGAGCAGTACTTC	CASSPLRDTLSYEQYF
TRBV9	TRBJ1-1	NA	NA	TGTGCCAGCAGCGAAGCCCCCGAGGGCACGGCTTTCTTT	CASSEAPEGTAFF
TRBV19	TRBJ1-1	NA	NA	TGTGCCAGTATACGGGGGGAAGGTCGGTCTGAAGCTTTCTTT	CASIRGEGRSEAFF
TRBV6-5	TRBJ2-7	NA	NA	TGTGCCAGCAGACCGGGTCCCACCCGCTACGAGCAGTACTTC	CASRPGPTRYEQYF
TRBV7-8	TRBJ2-7	once	NA	TGTGCCAGCAGCTCGACCCGGGGGTACGAGCAGTACTTC	CASSSTRGYEQYF
TRBV6-5	TRBJ2-7	NA	TRBD2	TGTGCCAGCAGTCCCGAGCGGGAGAGTTACGAGCAGTACTTC	CASSPERESYEQYF
TRBV4-1	TRBJ1-1	few	TRBD1	TGCGCCAGCAGCCGAAGTCTACAGGGGGCTGGAACTGAAGCTTTCTTT	CASSRSLQGAGTEAFF
TRBV19	TRBJ1-5	NA	NA	TGTGCCAGTAGTACTAACCTAGACAGGCCGACTAGCAATCAGCCCCAGCATTTT	CASSTNLDRPTSNQPQHF
TRBV6-6	TRBJ1-4	NA	NA	TGTGCCAGCAGGGAAAGGGGATCCGAAAAACTGTTTTTT	CASRERGSEKLFF
TRBV5-1	TRBJ2-3	NA	TRBD2	TGCGCCAGCAGCCTGGAGACTAGCGGCGAGGGGGATACGCAGTATTTT	CASSLETSGEGDTQYF
TRBV9	TRBJ2-1	NA	NA	TGTGCCAGCAGCCCCCGACTCTTCTCCTACAATGAGCAGTTCTTC	CASSPRLFSYNEQFF
TRBV15	TRBJ2-7	NA	NA	TGTGCCACCAGCAGCGCCGGCTCCTACGAGCAGTACTTC	CATSSAGSYEQYF
TRBV10-2	TRBJ1-5	NA	NA	TGCGCCAGCAGTGAGTCGCTCGACAGTCCGGATAGCAATCAGCCCCAGCATTTT	CASSESLDSPDSNQPQHF
TRBV7-9	TRBJ2-3	NA	TRBD2	TGTGCCAGCAGCCGCGGGACTAGCGTAGCTAGCACAGATACGCAGTATTTT	CASSRGTSVASTDTQYF
TRBV7-9	TRBJ2-5	NA	NA	TGTGCCAGCAGCAGGACAGAAGAGACCCAGTACTTC	CASSRTEETQYF
TRBV7-9	TRBJ2-2	few	NA	TGTGCCAGCAGCCCCTACAGGGCGGCCGGGGAGCTGTTTTTT	CASSPYRAAGELFF
TRBV7-3	TRBJ2-1	NA	TRBD1	TGTGCCAGCAGCTCCACAGGGGGCGCTAGGAATGAGCAGTTCTTC	CASSSTGGARNEQFF
TRBV15	TRBJ1-4	NA	NA	TGTGCCACCAGCAGAGCAGGGGAGAATGAAAAACTGTTTTTT	CATSRAGENEKLFF
TRBV21-1	TRBJ1-2	NA	NA	TGTGCCAGCAGCTTCTTTCTTCCGGACAGGGGGGATTCTAACTATGGCTACACCTTC	CASSFFLPDRGDSNYGYTF